Listed here are 32 T cell receptor beta chains from one sample, sequenced in a study of T cells in Graves' hyperthyroidism and ophthalmopathy. Researchers took RNA transcripts and amplified the TCR beta CDR3 regions from them. Researchers ran a first-round RT-PCR on the TCR CDR3 using the HTBI primer set. A single record per CDR3 protein comes from TCRdb applying MiXCR to the multiplex PCR reads. The sample includes some 350,000 distinct CDR3 sequences, roughly 14% seen only once; the top ten take roughly 26%. The sequenced sample was blood. These receptors came from a woman between 18 and 29 years old with Graves' hyperthyroidism that later progressed to Graves' ophthalmopathy.

This clonotype came up many times. The rearrangement links TRBV28 to TRBJ2-1; TRBD2 matches at 7 bases. V shed 1 base, J shed 6 bases, and the junction held 6 bases outside the gene matches. Germline V gene sequence: CDR1 MDHEN, CDR2 SYDVKM. The CDR3 covers 15 residues. In DNA, the CDR3 is TGTGCCAGCAGTTTATCCGGGAGGTGGGTCAATGAGCAGTTCTTC. It encodes CASSLSGRWVNEQFF.

As for this clonotype: A single base separates this from a much larger clone, so it may be a read error. CDR3 protein: CSASRGADTEASF. CDR3 DNA: TGCAGTGCTAGTAGGGGTGCGGACACTGAAGCTTCCTTT. The chain is built from TRBV20-1 and TRBJ1-1; TRBD1 is a possible D gene (5 bases). This CDR3 has 13 amino acids. CDR1 and CDR2 (germline): DFQATT, SNEGSKA (reference sequence).

This clonotype has ten or more counts. The V gene is TRBV28, the J gene TRBJ1-3; D gene uncertain. Germline loops: CDR1 MDHEN, CDR2 SYDVKM. The CDR3 has 16 residues. The V end was cut by 2 bases, the J end by 0 bases, with 11 bases between. The CDR3 region is CASSLGGIPSGNTIYF. CDR3 nucleotide sequence: TGTGCCAGCAGTTTAGGAGGCATACCCTCTGGAAACACCATATATTTT.

This clonotype came up many times. The J gene is TRBJ2-1, the V gene TRBV28; 15 bases map to TRBD2. Germline CDR1 MDHEN, CDR2 SYDVKM. The ends lost 4 bases at V and 9 bases at J; junction bases unmatched: 10. The CDR3 length is 17 residues. The CDR3 reads CASSSRTSGRAFGEQFF. The DNA of the CDR3 is TGTGCCAGCAGTTCGAGGACTAGCGGGAGGGCCTTCGGTGAGCAGTTCTTC. Full variable domain (rest looked up from reference TRBV28 and TRBJ2-1): DVKVTQSSRYLVKRTGEKVFLECVQDMDHENMFWYRQDPGLGLRLIYFSYDVKMKEKGDIPEGYSVSREKKERFSLILESASTNQTSMYLCASSSRTSGRAFGEQFFGPGTRLTVL.

In its sample, this clonotype was seen many times. This sequence joins TRBV12-3 or TRBV12-4 and TRBJ2-1; possibly TRBD1 for D (5 bases). CDR3 length equals 14 residues. Deletions cut 6 bases from V and 9 bases from J, with 18 bases between. CDR3 DNA sequence: TGTGCCAGCAGCCAGGGTGGCCCCCTCGTTGAGCAGTTCTTC. Translated: CASSQGGPLVEQFF.

This clonotype showed up just a few times. CDR3 nucleotides: TGCAGTGTTAGGTCTAGCGGGAAAGAGACCCAGTACTTC. It encodes CSVRSSGKETQYF. The rearrangement uses TRBV20-1 and TRBJ2-5; 9 bases map to TRBD2. The junction had 6 bases not matched to a gene; V was cut back by 7 bases and J by 3 bases. The germline CDR1 and CDR2 sequences are DFQATT and SNEGSKA (reference sequence). The CDR3 runs 13 residues.

The genes are TRBV20-1 and TRBJ2-7; 10 bases map to TRBD1. In germline, CDR1 is DFQATT, CDR2 SNEGSKA (reference sequence). After removal of 3 bases from V and 4 bases from J, the junction contained 6 bases not matched to a gene. The CDR3 spans 14 residues. CDR3 nucleotide sequence: TGCAGTGCTAGGGGACAGGGGCGAACGTACGAGCAGTACTTC. Translation gives CSARGQGRTYEQYF.

V and J are TRBV5-6 and TRBJ2-5; D call uncertain. This CDR3 is built from 16 residues. Germline V lookup: CDR1 SGHDT, CDR2 YYEEEE. V was clipped by 2 bases and J by 4 bases, with 18 bases between them. The CDR3 loop is CASSLFGLMSGETQYF. For the CDR3, the DNA is TGTGCCAGCAGCTTATTCGGGCTGATGTCGGGAGAGACCCAGTACTTC.

This clonotype was found a few times. This chain joins TRBV7-9 and TRBJ2-1; D might be TRBD2 (6 bases). Germline CDR1 is SEHNR and CDR2 is FQNEAQ (reference sequence). Trimming took off 1 base at V and 4 bases at J, with 17 bases between the two ends. CDR3 length: 17 amino acids. CDR3: CASSLGWGRRGYNEQFF. The CDR3, as DNA: TGTGCCAGCAGCTTAGGGTGGGGGAGGAGGGGATACAATGAGCAGTTCTTC.

This clonotype has ten or more counts. The rearrangement uses TRBV7-9 and TRBJ2-1; 7 bases align to TRBD2. The CDR3 extends over 14 amino acids. Germline trimming cut 7 bases from V and 6 bases from J; bases unmatched to any gene: 9. The germline CDR1 and CDR2 sequences are SEHNR and FQNEAQ (reference sequence). CDR3: CASTPGLSRNEQFF. DNA for the CDR3: TGTGCCAGCACCCCGGGACTATCTCGCAATGAGCAGTTCTTC.

This clonotype was found many times. The chain carries TRBV20-1 and TRBJ2-3; D is possibly TRBD1 or TRBD2 (5 bases each). The CDR3 spans 15 residues. Germline assignment: CDR1 DFQATT and CDR2 SNEGSKA (reference sequence). V lost 1 base and J lost 2, with 13 bases in between. This CDR3 is CSARVPGTYTDTQYF. CDR3 DNA: TGCAGTGCTAGAGTCCCAGGGACCTACACAGATACGCAGTATTTT.

This clonotype was seen many times. This sequence joins TRBV12-3 or TRBV12-4 and TRBJ1-5, with D uncertain. Trimming took off 2 bases at V and 0 bases at J, with 8 bases between the two ends. CDR3 size: 15 residues. The CDR3 DNA reads as TGTGCCAGCAGTTTAAACGGTTATAGCAATCAGCCCCAGCATTTT. The encoded protein is CASSLNGYSNQPQHF.

In its sample, this clonotype was seen many times. The V and J genes are TRBV2 and TRBJ2-1, with D perhaps TRBD2 (6 bases). In germline, CDR1 is SNHLY, CDR2 FYNNEI. The V end lost 7 bases, the J end lost 1 base, and 14 bases lay between the germline ends. There are 15 residues in the CDR3. The CDR3, as DNA: TGTGCCAGCACTTGGGGGGAAGCTTCCTACAATGAGCAGTTCTTC. Its protein product is CASTWGEASYNEQFF.

This clonotype turned up a few times. This chain uses TRBV30 with TRBJ2-7; D may be TRBD2 (5 bases). CDR1 is GTSNPN, CDR2 SVGIG, per germline (reference sequence). This CDR3 has 13 amino acids. Trimming pared 0 bases from V and 6 bases from J, leaving 12 bases between. The chain's CDR3 is CAWSVTSGREQYF. The CDR3 DNA is TGTGCCTGGAGTGTAACTAGTGGGCGCGAGCAGTACTTC.

This clonotype was seen many times. The gene calls are TRBV5-1 and TRBJ1-1, with D unresolved. Germline loops: CDR1 SGHRS, CDR2 YFSETQ. This CDR3 is 15 amino acids long. V lost 0 bases to trimming and J lost 4 bases, with 13 bases between them. The CDR3 reads CASSLVPSRFTEAFF. CDR3 nucleotide sequence: TGCGCCAGCAGCTTGGTCCCCTCAAGGTTCACTGAAGCTTTCTTT.

The J gene is TRBJ2-7, the V gene TRBV9; tentative D call: TRBD2 (5 bases). The CDR3 has 13 residues. Deletions cut 0 bases from V and 3 bases from J, with 7 bases between. CDR1 SGDLS and CDR2 YYNGEE come from the germline V gene. CDR3 nucleotides: TGTGCCAGCAGCGTAGTCGAGGGCTACGAGCAGTACTTC. Its translation is CASSVVEGYEQYF.

This clonotype was seen a handful of times. The V call is TRBV7-9, the J call TRBJ1-1; D not resolved. CDR3 length: 13 residues. The V gene's germline CDR1 is SEHNR and CDR2 FQNEAQ (reference sequence). Trimming cost V 7 bases and J 0 bases, with 9 bases left between them. DNA for the CDR3: TGTGCCAGCACCACTTACATGAACACTGAAGCTTTCTTT. This sequence encodes CASTTYMNTEAFF.

This clonotype was seen many times. The chain is built from TRBV2 and TRBJ1-6; 8 positions match TRBD1. Germline assignment: CDR1 SNHLY and CDR2 FYNNEI. This CDR3 has 14 amino acids. V lost 8 bases to trimming and J lost 8 bases; unmatched junction nucleotides: 8. This chain's CDR3 is CASQRQGKDSPLHF. The CDR3 DNA sequence: TGTGCCAGCCAACGACAGGGGAAAGATTCACCCCTCCACTTT.

This clonotype was detected a few times. This sequence joins TRBV7-9 and TRBJ1-4; D gene ambiguous. Between the trimmed V and J ends, which lost 0 bases and 8 bases, there was a span of 10 bases. The length of the CDR3 is 14 residues. CDR1 is SEHNR, CDR2 FQNEAQ, per germline (reference sequence). The CDR3: CASSLAGPGEKLFF. The CDR3 bases are TGTGCCAGCAGCTTAGCAGGGCCGGGGGAAAAACTGTTTTTT.

This clonotype was counted at least ten times. The rearrangement joins TRBV28 to TRBJ1-1; D is possibly TRBD1 (5 bases). In germline, CDR1 is MDHEN, CDR2 SYDVKM. CDR3 size: 13 residues. Trimming pared 6 bases from V and 9 bases from J, leaving 17 bases between. The CDR3 DNA reads TGTGCCAGCAGCCGCCCAGGGAGTACTAAAGCTTTCTTT. It is translated as CASSRPGSTKAFF. Based on the CDR3 plus reference TRBV28 and TRBJ1-1, the full variable domain is DVKVTQSSRYLVKRTGEKVFLECVQDMDHENMFWYRQDPGLGLRLIYFSYDVKMKEKGDIPEGYSVSREKKERFSLILESASTNQTSMYLCASSRPGSTKAFFGQGTRLTVV.

The chain uses TRBV11-2 and TRBJ2-3; no reliable D call. From germline, CDR1 is SGHAT and CDR2 FQNNGV. This CDR3 comprises 15 residues. Between the trimmed V and J ends, which lost 5 bases and 2 bases, there was a span of 14 bases. CDR3 protein: CASSPIGISTDTQYF. CDR3 nucleotide sequence: TGTGCCAGCAGCCCAATAGGGATCTCCACAGATACGCAGTATTTT.

This chain uses TRBV12-3 or TRBV12-4 with TRBJ2-5; 8 bases fit TRBD1. V was pared by 4 bases and J by 5 bases, with 9 bases of the junction left unmatched. The CDR3 length is 15 residues. CDR3 residues: CASSSRDRIEETQYF. The CDR3 DNA follows: TGTGCCAGCAGTTCCCGGGACAGGATAGAGGAGACCCAGTACTTC.

This clonotype was detected a few times. This rearrangement joins TRBV5-1 to TRBJ2-2; TRBD1 agrees at 12 bases. Looked up from germline, CDR1 is SGHRS and CDR2 is YFSETQ. CDR3 length equals 16 residues. The V gene end was trimmed by 0 bases and the J gene end by 7 bases; junction bases not matched to a gene: 4. CDR3 sequence (DNA): TGCGCCAGCAGCTTGGAGGGGACAGGGGGCATCGGGGAGCTGTTTTTT. Amino acid sequence: CASSLEGTGGIGELFF.

This clonotype has ten or more counts. This chain connects TRBV28 to TRBJ2-3; the match to TRBD1 covers 8 bases. This CDR3 contains 13 residues. Germline V gene sequence: CDR1 MDHEN, CDR2 SYDVKM. Trimming took 5 bases from V and 5 from J; bases not matched to a gene: 3. The CDR3 DNA sequence: TGTGCCAGCAGTAGGACAGGGCGAGATACGCAGTATTTT. Protein sequence: CASSRTGRDTQYF.

This clonotype has only a few counts. The chain links TRBV28 to TRBJ2-2; 10 bases are shared with TRBD1. Germline trimming cut 6 bases from V and 4 bases from J; bases unmatched to any gene: 5. The CDR3 runs to 15 residues. Per the germline V gene, CDR1 is MDHEN and CDR2 is SYDVKM. This CDR3 reads CASSSDRGLTGELFF. The CDR3 bases are TGTGCCAGCAGCTCCGACAGGGGGCTCACCGGGGAGCTGTTTTTT.

In this sample, this clonotype turned up a few times. This chain uses TRBV7-8 with TRBJ1-3; D unclear. Germline V gene sequence: CDR1 SGHVS, CDR2 FQNEAQ. The CDR3 consists of 15 residues. V was trimmed by 0 bases and J by 5 bases, leaving 11 bases between them. The CDR3 nucleotides read TGTGCCAGCAGCTTAGCGCAGGCTGGTCGAAACACCATATATTTT. It translates to CASSLAQAGRNTIYF.

This clonotype has a count of ten or more. The chain uses TRBV28 and TRBJ2-7; 8 bases match TRBD1. The CDR3 is 14 residues long. CDR1 and CDR2 from the germline V gene are MDHEN and SYDVKM. The junction had 7 bases not matched to a gene; V was cut back by 5 bases and J by 4 bases. CDR3 in amino acids: CASSAGGVYYEQYF. CDR3 nucleotide sequence: TGTGCCAGCAGTGCAGGGGGCGTCTATTACGAGCAGTACTTC.

The V and J genes are TRBV13 and TRBJ2-1, with 8 bases identical to TRBD2. V lost 1 base and J lost 3; bases outside the gene matches: 2. The CDR3 runs to 15 residues. Germline CDR1 is PRHDT and CDR2 is FYEKMQ (reference sequence). The DNA for the CDR3 is TGTGCCAGCAGCTTAGAGGGACTAGTCTACAATGAGCAGTTCTTC. Protein product: CASSLEGLVYNEQFF.

This clonotype was counted once. The V and J genes are TRBV9 and TRBJ2-3; D is possibly TRBD2 (5 bases). Trimming cost V 0 bases and J 6 bases, with 20 bases left between them. The CDR3 sequence is 17 residues long. In germline, CDR1 is SGDLS, CDR2 YYNGEE. Written as DNA, the CDR3 is TGTGCCAGCAGCGTAGAGGGTAGCACAAAGCCGGGGGATACGCAGTATTTT. The encoded protein is CASSVEGSTKPGDTQYF.

This clonotype was seen repeatedly, ten times or more. The chain joins TRBV12-3 or TRBV12-4 to TRBJ2-7, with a possible D match to TRBD1 (5 bases). V dropped 4 bases and J dropped 3 bases, with 10 bases sitting between them. The CDR3 is 13 residues long. The CDR3 nucleotides are TGTGCCAGCAGTTCCAGGGTCGACTACGAGCAGTACTTC. This codes for CASSSRVDYEQYF.

This chain connects TRBV27 to TRBJ2-2; 7 bases line up with TRBD1. The germline CDR1 and CDR2 sequences are MNHEY and SMNVEV (reference sequence). Losses at the gene ends were 5 bases for V and 2 bases for J; bases not matched to a gene: 8. The CDR3 covers 16 residues. The CDR3 is CASSKPGQINTGELFF. CDR3 nucleotides: TGTGCCAGCAGTAAACCGGGACAGATAAACACCGGGGAGCTGTTTTTT.

This clonotype was counted many times. The gene calls are TRBV7-8 and TRBJ1-1; 7 bases are a match to TRBD1. This CDR3 spans 15 amino acids. The J segment lost 4 bases and the V segment lost 5 bases, leaving 10 bases of the junction unmatched. The germline V gene encodes CDR1 SGHVS and CDR2 FQNEAQ. CDR3 region: CASSPGAGGGTEAFF. Here the CDR3 DNA reads TGTGCCAGCAGCCCAGGGGCAGGGGGAGGCACTGAAGCTTTCTTT.